This T cell receptor (beta chain) was profiled in a study of T cells after yellow fever vaccination. This clonotype was counted between two and nine times. TCRdb processed the 5' RACE reads anew with MiXCR; each CDR3 protein has one entry. The table lists around 530,000 distinct CDR3 sequences, 17% of them singletons. The germline CDR1 and CDR2 sequences are SGHNT and YENEEA. Trimming removed 3 bases from V and 5 bases from J; junction bases left unmatched: 4. This CDR3 has 13 amino acids. Specimen: PBMCs, collected less than 6 days after the first yellow fever vaccination. The clonotype comes from a man between 18 and 29 years old who received the YFV17D yellow fever vaccine. The chain recombines TRBV11-3 with TRBJ2-7; 7 bases align to TRBD1. The CDR3 DNA sequence: TGTGCCAGCAGCTTCACAGGGGCGGACGAGCAGTACTTC. Translated, it gives CASSFTGADEQYF.